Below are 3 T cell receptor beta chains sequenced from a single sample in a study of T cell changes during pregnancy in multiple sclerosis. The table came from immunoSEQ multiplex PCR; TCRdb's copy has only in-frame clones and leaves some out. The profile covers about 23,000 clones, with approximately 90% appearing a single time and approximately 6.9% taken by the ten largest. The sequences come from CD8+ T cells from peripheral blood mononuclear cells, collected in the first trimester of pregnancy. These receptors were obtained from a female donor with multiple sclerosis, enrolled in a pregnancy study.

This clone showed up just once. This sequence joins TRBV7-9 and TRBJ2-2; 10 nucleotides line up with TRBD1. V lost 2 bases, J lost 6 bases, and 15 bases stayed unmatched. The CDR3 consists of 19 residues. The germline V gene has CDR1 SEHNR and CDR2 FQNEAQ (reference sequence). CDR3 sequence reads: CASSLRDRGRFEDAGELFF. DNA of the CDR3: TGTGCCAGCAGCTTAAGGGACAGGGGTCGTTTCGAGGACGCCGGGGAGCTGTTTTTT.

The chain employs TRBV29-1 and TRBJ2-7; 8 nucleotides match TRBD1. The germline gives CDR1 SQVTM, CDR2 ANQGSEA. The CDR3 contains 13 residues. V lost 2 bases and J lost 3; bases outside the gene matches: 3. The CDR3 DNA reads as TGCAGCGTTGAACCTACAGGGGGCTACGAGCAGTACTTC. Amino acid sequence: CSVEPTGGYEQYF.

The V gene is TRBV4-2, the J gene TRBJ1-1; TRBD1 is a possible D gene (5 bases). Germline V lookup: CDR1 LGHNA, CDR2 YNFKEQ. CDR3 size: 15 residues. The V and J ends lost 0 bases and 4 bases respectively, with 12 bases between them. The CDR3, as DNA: TGTGCCAGCAGCCAAGATCATCCGGGGGGCACTGAAGCTTTCTTT. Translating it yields CASSQDHPGGTEAFF.